Listed below are T cell receptor beta chains from one sample, sequenced in a study of metastatic and nonmetastatic thyroid tumors. TCRdb re-clonotyped the PCR reads through MiXCR. The sample shows about 43,000 clones, about 3.2% of them seen only once. Sequenced input: blood. The receptors originated from a female donor with papillary thyroid cancer or a benign thyroid nodule (not recorded which). Some clones in this sample may be carry-over from other donors' samples. CDR3s include the opening cysteine and the closing phenylalanine or tryptophan. Each record gives: J gene, D gene, V gene, clone size, CDR3 DNA, CDR3 protein. The D gene is left open where the match is weak. Size values are once, few and many counts, or a class for expanded clones, and some rows have none.

j_call: TRBJ1-2
d_call: TRBD1
v_call: TRBV12-3/TRBV12-4
clone_size: -
cdr3_nt: TGTGCCAGCACCACCTGGACAGGGTCGATTAAAGGGTACAACTTC
cdr3_aa: CASTTWTGSIKGYNF

j_call: TRBJ2-7
d_call: TRBD2
v_call: TRBV7-8
clone_size: many
cdr3_nt: TGTGCCAGCAGCCCCTTATCGGCGGCAGCGGGAGGCGAGCAGTACTTC
cdr3_aa: CASSPLSAAAGGEQYF

j_call: TRBJ2-3
d_call: -
v_call: TRBV12-3/TRBV12-4
clone_size: few
cdr3_nt: TGTGCCAGCAGTTTCGGTAGGGCGGATACGCAGTATTTT
cdr3_aa: CASSFGRADTQYF

j_call: TRBJ1-1
d_call: -
v_call: TRBV28
clone_size: many
cdr3_nt: TGTGCCAGCAACACCAGGGGTTTAATGAACACTGAAGCTTTCTTT
cdr3_aa: CASNTRGLMNTEAFF

j_call: TRBJ2-1
d_call: -
v_call: TRBV2
clone_size: many
cdr3_nt: TGTGCCAGCAGTGAAACCCGGGGCGAATACAATGAGCAGTTCTTC
cdr3_aa: CASSETRGEYNEQFF

j_call: TRBJ1-2
d_call: -
v_call: TRBV5-8
clone_size: many
cdr3_nt: TGTGCCAGCAGCTTCTTCCGGTTAAACTATGGCTACACCTTC
cdr3_aa: CASSFFRLNYGYTF

j_call: TRBJ2-1
d_call: -
v_call: TRBV5-1
clone_size: many
cdr3_nt: TGCGCCAGCAGCTTAAGTGGATCCTCCTACAATGAGCAGTTCTTC
cdr3_aa: CASSLSGSSYNEQFF

j_call: TRBJ2-2
d_call: -
v_call: TRBV7-9
clone_size: many
cdr3_nt: TGTGCCAGCAGCGCGACCAGGGGAGGGTACACCGGGGAGCTGTTTTTT
cdr3_aa: CASSATRGGYTGELFF

j_call: TRBJ1-1
d_call: TRBD1
v_call: TRBV6-4
clone_size: -
cdr3_nt: TGTGCCAGCAGTGCCGGGACAGGGGTTGATGAAGCTTTCTTT
cdr3_aa: CASSAGTGVDEAFF

j_call: TRBJ2-1
d_call: TRBD2
v_call: TRBV6-1
clone_size: many
cdr3_nt: TGTGCCAGCAGTGAAATTAGCGGGGAAAGTAATGAGCAGTTCTTC
cdr3_aa: CASSEISGESNEQFF

j_call: TRBJ2-3
d_call: TRBD2
v_call: TRBV12-3/TRBV12-4
clone_size: few
cdr3_nt: TGTGCCAGCAGTCTAGCGGGGTACACAGATACGCAGTATTTT
cdr3_aa: CASSLAGYTDTQYF

j_call: TRBJ2-2
d_call: -
v_call: TRBV12-3/TRBV12-4
clone_size: many
cdr3_nt: TGTGCCAGCAGCCGAAGGCCCATTTTCACCGGGGAGCTGTTTTTT
cdr3_aa: CASSRRPIFTGELFF

j_call: TRBJ2-3
d_call: TRBD2
v_call: TRBV5-1
clone_size: few
cdr3_nt: TGCGCCAGCAGCCGAGCGGGAGGTTTCGCAGATACGCAGTATTTT
cdr3_aa: CASSRAGGFADTQYF

j_call: TRBJ1-2
d_call: -
v_call: TRBV27
clone_size: few
cdr3_nt: TGTGCCAGCAGTTTGGGGGGGATGAACTATGGCTACACCTTC
cdr3_aa: CASSLGGMNYGYTF

j_call: TRBJ2-1
d_call: TRBD2
v_call: TRBV30
clone_size: -
cdr3_nt: TGTGCCTGGAAACTAGCGGTAATCTACAATGAGCAGTTCTTC
cdr3_aa: CAWKLAVIYNEQFF

j_call: TRBJ2-7
d_call: TRBD1
v_call: TRBV4-1
clone_size: many
cdr3_nt: TGCGCCAGCAGCCAGGTCCCAGGGGGCAGGTACGAGCAGTACTTC
cdr3_aa: CASSQVPGGRYEQYF

j_call: TRBJ2-2
d_call: TRBD2
v_call: TRBV5-1
clone_size: few
cdr3_nt: TGCGCCAGCAGCCCCACCCCTAGCGGGGGGGCCGGCACCGGGGAGCTGTTTTTT
cdr3_aa: CASSPTPSGGAGTGELFF

j_call: TRBJ1-4
d_call: -
v_call: TRBV7-8
clone_size: many
cdr3_nt: TGTGCCAGCAGCCCAAACAGCGGATTTGGCGAAAAACTGTTTTTT
cdr3_aa: CASSPNSGFGEKLFF

j_call: TRBJ2-2
d_call: TRBD2
v_call: TRBV7-9
clone_size: -
cdr3_nt: TGTGCCTATAGCGGGACGCACACCGGGGAGCTGTTTTTT
cdr3_aa: CAYSGTHTGELFF

j_call: TRBJ1-3
d_call: -
v_call: TRBV9
clone_size: many
cdr3_nt: TGTGCCAGCAGCCAAGACAGTGCTTCCGGGTACACCATATATTTT
cdr3_aa: CASSQDSASGYTIYF

j_call: TRBJ2-5
d_call: -
v_call: TRBV29-1
clone_size: many
cdr3_nt: TGCAGCGTTGTCCCGGAGGGCCCAGAGACCCAGTACTTC
cdr3_aa: CSVVPEGPETQYF

j_call: TRBJ2-2
d_call: -
v_call: TRBV30
clone_size: -
cdr3_nt: TGTGCCTGGGGAAGGGGCACCGGGGAGCTGTTTTTT
cdr3_aa: CAWGRGTGELFF

j_call: TRBJ1-5
d_call: TRBD1
v_call: TRBV7-9
clone_size: many
cdr3_nt: TGTGCCAGCAGCCCCCGACAGGGGGATAGCAATCAGCCCCAGCATTTT
cdr3_aa: CASSPRQGDSNQPQHF

j_call: TRBJ1-3
d_call: -
v_call: TRBV20-1
clone_size: many
cdr3_nt: TGCAGTGCTAAGGACCTGGGGGGCACCATATATTTT
cdr3_aa: CSAKDLGGTIYF

j_call: TRBJ1-2
d_call: -
v_call: TRBV24-1
clone_size: many
cdr3_nt: TGTGCCACCAGTGGCAACACTCAGGCCTATGGCTACACCTTC
cdr3_aa: CATSGNTQAYGYTF

j_call: TRBJ1-2
d_call: TRBD1
v_call: TRBV28
clone_size: -
cdr3_nt: TGTGCCAGCAGCCCTACAGGGGGCTTCTATGGCTACACCTTC
cdr3_aa: CASSPTGGFYGYTF

j_call: TRBJ1-2
d_call: -
v_call: TRBV19
clone_size: few
cdr3_nt: TGTGCCAGTAGTTCCCAACCTACGTACGATGGCTACACCTTC
cdr3_aa: CASSSQPTYDGYTF

j_call: TRBJ1-1
d_call: -
v_call: TRBV28
clone_size: many
cdr3_nt: TGTGCCAGCTCAATCGTCCCCCTGGGGGAAGCTTTCTTT
cdr3_aa: CASSIVPLGEAFF

j_call: TRBJ2-7
d_call: -
v_call: TRBV6-5
clone_size: -
cdr3_nt: TGTGCCAGCATTTACTATCCCGGCCGGGAGTTTGAGCAGTACTTC
cdr3_aa: CASIYYPGREFEQYF

j_call: TRBJ2-7
d_call: -
v_call: TRBV28
clone_size: -
cdr3_nt: TGTGCCAGCACGAGGACCCTCACTGGCGCGGGAATCTACGAGCAGTACTTC
cdr3_aa: CASTRTLTGAGIYEQYF

j_call: TRBJ1-3
d_call: -
v_call: TRBV6-1
clone_size: few
cdr3_nt: TGTGCCAGCAGTGAAGAAGATGGCTTCTCTGGAAACACCATATATTTT
cdr3_aa: CASSEEDGFSGNTIYF

j_call: TRBJ2-7
d_call: TRBD2
v_call: TRBV27
clone_size: many
cdr3_nt: TGTGCCAGCAGTACCTTAGCGGGAAACGAGCAGTACTTC
cdr3_aa: CASSTLAGNEQYF

j_call: TRBJ1-1
d_call: TRBD1
v_call: TRBV30
clone_size: many
cdr3_nt: TGTGCTTCAGGGGGAAACATGAACACTGAAGCTTTCTTT
cdr3_aa: CASGGNMNTEAFF

j_call: TRBJ2-2
d_call: TRBD1
v_call: TRBV19
clone_size: many
cdr3_nt: TGTGCCAGTATGACAGGGTTCGACGCCGGGGAGCTGTTTTTT
cdr3_aa: CASMTGFDAGELFF

j_call: TRBJ2-7
d_call: TRBD2
v_call: TRBV20-1
clone_size: medium-sized
cdr3_nt: TGCAGTGCAGGTGGGGGGGGTGTTCTCTACGAGCAGTACTTC
cdr3_aa: CSAGGGGVLYEQYF

j_call: TRBJ2-1
d_call: -
v_call: TRBV10-3
clone_size: many
cdr3_nt: TGTGCCATCAGGGGGGACTCCATCTCCTACAATGAGCAGTTCTTC
cdr3_aa: CAIRGDSISYNEQFF

j_call: TRBJ1-1
d_call: TRBD1
v_call: TRBV29-1
clone_size: -
cdr3_nt: TGCAGCGGGACAGGTCGCCTCACTGAAGCTTTCTTT
cdr3_aa: CSGTGRLTEAFF

j_call: TRBJ2-5
d_call: -
v_call: TRBV24-1
clone_size: -
cdr3_nt: TGTGCCGCGTCGCTCGGGGCGGACCCCCCAGAGACCCAGTACTTC
cdr3_aa: CAASLGADPPETQYF

j_call: TRBJ2-2
d_call: TRBD1
v_call: TRBV28
clone_size: many
cdr3_nt: TGTGCCAGCAGTTTCGATCGGACAGGGGGAAGGAGGGAGCTGTTTTTT
cdr3_aa: CASSFDRTGGRRELFF

j_call: TRBJ1-4
d_call: TRBD1
v_call: TRBV6-1
clone_size: -
cdr3_nt: TGTGCCAGCAGTAACGGACAGGGAGAGTATGAAAAACTGTTTTTT
cdr3_aa: CASSNGQGEYEKLFF

j_call: TRBJ2-2
d_call: TRBD1
v_call: TRBV2
clone_size: few
cdr3_nt: TGTGCCAGCAGCCGCCGGGACAGGGACACCGGGGAGCTGTTTTTT
cdr3_aa: CASSRRDRDTGELFF

j_call: TRBJ2-1
d_call: TRBD1
v_call: TRBV9
clone_size: many
cdr3_nt: TGTGCCAGCGGGCGGACAGGGGATTTTGCTGAGCAGTTCTTC
cdr3_aa: CASGRTGDFAEQFF

j_call: TRBJ2-5
d_call: -
v_call: TRBV11-2
clone_size: many
cdr3_nt: TGTGCCAGCAGCTTAATGACGGGAGTCGGGGAGACCCAGTACTTC
cdr3_aa: CASSLMTGVGETQYF

j_call: TRBJ1-1
d_call: TRBD1
v_call: TRBV20-1
clone_size: many
cdr3_nt: TGCAGTGCCTCGGACAGGGCCACTGAAGCTTTCTTT
cdr3_aa: CSASDRATEAFF

j_call: TRBJ2-1
d_call: TRBD2
v_call: TRBV2
clone_size: many
cdr3_nt: TGTGCCAGCTCGAGTAGCGGGAGTGTCTACAATGAGCAGTTCTTC
cdr3_aa: CASSSSGSVYNEQFF

j_call: TRBJ2-7
d_call: TRBD1
v_call: TRBV20-1
clone_size: medium-sized
cdr3_nt: TGCAGTGCTAGAGGGGACAGGGATAGCGAGCAGTACTTC
cdr3_aa: CSARGDRDSEQYF

j_call: TRBJ1-2
d_call: TRBD1
v_call: TRBV30
clone_size: -
cdr3_nt: TGTGCCTGGAGTTCCCCGGGACAGGGGTTAGATGGCTACACCTTC
cdr3_aa: CAWSSPGQGLDGYTF